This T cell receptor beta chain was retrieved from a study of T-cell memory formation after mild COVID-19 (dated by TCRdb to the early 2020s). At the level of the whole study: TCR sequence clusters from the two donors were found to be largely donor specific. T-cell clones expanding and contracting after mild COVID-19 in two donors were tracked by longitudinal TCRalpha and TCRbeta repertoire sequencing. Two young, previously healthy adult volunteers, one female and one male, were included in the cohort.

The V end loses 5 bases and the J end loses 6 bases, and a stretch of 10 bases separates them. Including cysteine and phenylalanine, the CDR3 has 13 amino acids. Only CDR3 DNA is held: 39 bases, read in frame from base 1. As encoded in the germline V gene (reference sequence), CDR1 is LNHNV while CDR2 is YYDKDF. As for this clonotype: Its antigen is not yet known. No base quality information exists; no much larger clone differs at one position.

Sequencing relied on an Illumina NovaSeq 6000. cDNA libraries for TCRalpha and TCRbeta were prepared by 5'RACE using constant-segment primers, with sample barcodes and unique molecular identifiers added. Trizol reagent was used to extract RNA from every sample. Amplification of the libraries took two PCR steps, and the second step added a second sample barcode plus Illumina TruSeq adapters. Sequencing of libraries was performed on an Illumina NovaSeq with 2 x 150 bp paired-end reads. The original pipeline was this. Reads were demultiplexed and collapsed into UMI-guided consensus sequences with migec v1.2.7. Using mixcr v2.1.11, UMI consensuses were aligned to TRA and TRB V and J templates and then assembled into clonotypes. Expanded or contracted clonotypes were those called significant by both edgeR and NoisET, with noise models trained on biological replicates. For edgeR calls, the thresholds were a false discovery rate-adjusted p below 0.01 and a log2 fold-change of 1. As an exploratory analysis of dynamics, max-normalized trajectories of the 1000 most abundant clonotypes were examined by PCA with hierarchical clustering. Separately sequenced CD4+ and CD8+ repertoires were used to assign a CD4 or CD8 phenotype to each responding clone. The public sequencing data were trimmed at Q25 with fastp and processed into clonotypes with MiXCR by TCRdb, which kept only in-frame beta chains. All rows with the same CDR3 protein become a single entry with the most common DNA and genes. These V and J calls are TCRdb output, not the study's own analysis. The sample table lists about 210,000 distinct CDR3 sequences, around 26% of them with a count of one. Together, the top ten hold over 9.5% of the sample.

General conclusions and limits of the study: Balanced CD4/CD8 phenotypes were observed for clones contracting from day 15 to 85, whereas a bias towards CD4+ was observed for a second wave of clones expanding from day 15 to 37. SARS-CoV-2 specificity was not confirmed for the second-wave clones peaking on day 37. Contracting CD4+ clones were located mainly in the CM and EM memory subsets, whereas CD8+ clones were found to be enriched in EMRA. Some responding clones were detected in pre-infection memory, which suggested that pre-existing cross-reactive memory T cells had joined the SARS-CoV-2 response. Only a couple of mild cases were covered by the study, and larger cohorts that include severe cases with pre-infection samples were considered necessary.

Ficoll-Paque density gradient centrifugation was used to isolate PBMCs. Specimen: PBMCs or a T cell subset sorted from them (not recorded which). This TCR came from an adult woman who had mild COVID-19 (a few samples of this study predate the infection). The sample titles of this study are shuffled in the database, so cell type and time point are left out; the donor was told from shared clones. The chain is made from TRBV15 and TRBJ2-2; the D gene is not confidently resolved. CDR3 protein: CATSEQASGELFF. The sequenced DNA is TGTGCCACCAGCGAGCAAGCGTCCGGGGAGCTGTTTTTT.